A single sample gave rise to the 26 T cell receptor beta chains below, sequenced in a study of CD8+ T cells in alopecia areata. cDNA serving as the sequencing template came from extracted, reverse transcribed RNA. The method was immunoSEQ multiplex PCR; TCRdb's version includes in-frame clones alone and lacks a portion of them. This sample has about 110,000 clones; 84% occur once, and the top ten carry roughly 25%. The treatment: oral pan-JAK inhibitor, 5-10 mg twice daily. Sample: CD8+ T cells sorted from blood, taken at week 24, from a patient treated with tofacitinib. Every receptor here comes from a human donor with alopecia areata.

This clone was seen a handful of times. The genes are TRBV5-1 and TRBJ1-1, with a weak D call TRBD1 (5 bases). Germline V gene lookup returns CDR1 SGHRS and CDR2 YFSETQ. CDR3 size: 14 residues. Trimming removed 0 bases from V and 7 bases from J, with 13 bases in between. The CDR3 nucleotides read TGCGCCAGCAGCTTGGAAGCAGGGTGGAATGAAGCTTTCTTT. Its protein is CASSLEAGWNEAFF.

The chain has TRBV7-8 and TRBJ1-6; D remains unclear. Looked up from germline, CDR1 is SGHVS and CDR2 is FQNEAQ. Trimming took 2 bases from V and 8 from J, leaving 13 bases between them. The CDR3 length is 15 residues. The CDR3: CASSLMAGIHSPLHF. CDR3 DNA: TGTGCCAGCAGCTTAATGGCAGGCATCCATTCACCCCTCCACTTT.

The chain is built from TRBV2 and TRBJ2-1; a weak D match, TRBD2 (7 bases). The CDR3 covers 15 residues. Germline V gene sequence: CDR1 SNHLY, CDR2 FYNNEI. V shed 1 base and J shed 6 bases, with 13 bases lying between them. CDR3 bases: TGTGCCAGCAGTGAAGAGGCGGGGGCTCTCAATGAGCAGTTCTTC. Protein sequence: CASSEEAGALNEQFF.

The J gene is TRBJ2-7, the V gene TRBV9, with a weak D call TRBD1 (6 bases). The CDR3 is 14 residues long. The ends were cut back, 0 bases at V and 2 bases at J, with 9 bases in the middle. The germline gives CDR1 SGDLS, CDR2 YYNGEE. Here the CDR3 DNA reads TGTGCCAGCAGCGTAGGGGCAGGGGCCTACGAGCAGTACTTC. It is translated as CASSVGAGAYEQYF.

This clone has a single count. V and J are TRBV7-9 and TRBJ1-4, with 7 bases fitting TRBD1. This CDR3 region has 14 residues. The junction had 4 bases not matched to a gene; V was cut back by 5 bases and J by 4 bases. CDR1 and CDR2 from the germline V gene are SEHNR and FQNEAQ (reference sequence). CDR3 DNA: TGTGCCAGCAGCCGGGACAGAATTAATGAAAAACTGTTTTTT. Translated: CASSRDRINEKLFF.

In this sample, this clone turned up once. The chain joins TRBV4-3 to TRBJ2-5; 12 bases match TRBD2. This CDR3 has 18 amino acids. Trimming removed 4 bases from V and 4 bases from J; junction bases left unmatched: 13. Germline CDR1 and CDR2: LGHNA and YSLEER. The CDR3 DNA is TGCGCCAGCAGCCCCCGACTAGCGGGGGACCCGCGGGGAGAGACCCAGTACTTC. Its protein is CASSPRLAGDPRGETQYF.

This chain connects TRBV19 to TRBJ2-7, with TRBD1 identical over 12 bases. V shed 5 bases and J 4 bases; nucleotides not matched to a gene: 3. The CDR3 has 14 amino acids. Germline V gene sequence: CDR1 LNHDA, CDR2 SQIVND (reference sequence). DNA of the CDR3: TGTGCCAGTAGTTCGGGACAGGGGGCATACGAGCAGTACTTC. This translates into CASSSGQGAYEQYF.

This sequence joins TRBV5-1 and TRBJ2-3; D possibly corresponds to TRBD2 (5 bases). The V gene lost 1 base and the J gene lost 2 bases, with 11 bases spanning the gap. This CDR3 is built from 15 residues. Germline assignment: CDR1 SGHRS and CDR2 YFSETQ. CDR3 sequence (DNA): TGCGCCAGCAGCTTGTTCCTAGCCGACACAGATACGCAGTATTTT. Translated, it gives CASSLFLADTDTQYF.

This chain joins TRBV7-2 and TRBJ2-5; no reliable D call. The CDR3 covers 15 residues. With 1 base removed from V and 6 bases from J, the gap between germline ends came to 15 bases. The germline CDR1 and CDR2 sequences are SGHTA and FQGNSA. CDR3 sequence (DNA): TGTGCCAGCAGCTTAGAAATTGGTGTCTACAAGACCCAGTACTTC. The encoded protein is CASSLEIGVYKTQYF.

J is TRBJ2-5 and V is TRBV7-2; 10 bases fit TRBD2. The CDR3 loop spans 18 amino acids. Germline V gene lookup returns CDR1 SGHTA and CDR2 FQGNSA. V trimming: 5 bases; J trimming: 3 bases; junction bases outside the gene matches: 15. The CDR3 bases are TGTGCCAGCAGCCAGGCCCCGATTAGCGGGGGGAAGGAAGAGACCCAGTACTTC. Its translation is CASSQAPISGGKEETQYF.

The gene calls are TRBV29-1 and TRBJ1-1, with no clear D. The CDR3 has 17 amino acids. Trimming removed 0 bases from V and 0 bases from J, with 17 bases in between. Per the germline V gene, CDR1 is SQVTM and CDR2 is ANQGSEA. The CDR3 bases are TGCAGCGTTGAAGATGACCCCGCACGGGTGCTGAACACTGAAGCTTTCTTT. Protein: CSVEDDPARVLNTEAFF.

The chain couples TRBV29-1 to TRBJ2-5; 7 nucleotides line up with TRBD1. The DNA end is a closer match to TRBJ2-7, so the J assignment may be wrong. Germline V gene lookup returns CDR1 SQVTM and CDR2 ANQGSEA. The length of the CDR3 is 12 residues. The CDR3 DNA follows: TGCAGCATCCGGGACAGCTGGCACGAGCAGTACTTC. The encoded protein is CSIRDSWHEQYF.

This chain joins TRBV15 and TRBJ2-7; no clear D gene. Trimming removed 0 bases at V and 4 bases at J, with 10 bases between. The CDR3 is made up of 14 amino acids. Germline values: CDR1 LNHNV, CDR2 YYDKDF (reference sequence). The CDR3 sequence is CATSRDRLEYEQYF. In DNA, the CDR3 is TGTGCCACCAGCAGAGATCGGCTAGAATACGAGCAGTACTTC.

J is TRBJ2-3 and V is TRBV4-1; D remains unclear. Germline values: CDR1 MGHRA, CDR2 YSYEKL. Trimming stripped 1 base from V and 6 bases from J, with 8 bases between. This CDR3 contains 13 residues. The CDR3 spells CASSQASGDTQYF. The CDR3 DNA is TGCGCCAGCAGCCAAGCTTCCGGTGATACGCAGTATTTT.

This clone has only a few counts. The gene calls are TRBV4-1 and TRBJ2-1; 12 bases map to TRBD2. V was clipped by 4 bases and J by 3 bases; unmatched bases: 4. In germline, CDR1 is MGHRA, CDR2 YSYEKL. The CDR3 has 16 residues. CDR3 sequence (DNA): TGCGCCAGCAGCCTCCGACTAGCGGGGGACTACAATGAGCAGTTCTTC. Its protein is CASSLRLAGDYNEQFF.

The chain carries TRBV14 and TRBJ2-5, with 7 bases identical to TRBD2. Germline CDR1 is SGHDN and CDR2 is FVKESK. The CDR3 consists of 15 residues. Germline trimming cut 3 bases from V and 2 bases from J; bases unmatched to any gene: 6. This chain's CDR3 is CASSHRGDGQETQYF. In DNA, the CDR3 is TGTGCCAGCAGCCACCGGGGGGACGGACAAGAGACCCAGTACTTC.

The J gene is TRBJ1-5, the V gene TRBV4-3; 7 nucleotides match TRBD1. This CDR3 spans 15 amino acids. Trimming at V came to 0 bases and at J to 3 bases, leaving 2 bases not matched to a gene. The germline gives CDR1 LGHNA, CDR2 YSLEER. The CDR3 reads CASSQDRGNNQPQHF. The CDR3 DNA follows: TGCGCCAGCAGCCAAGACAGGGGGAACAATCAGCCCCAGCATTTT.

The chain recombines TRBV29-1 with TRBJ2-5; D gene uncertain. The J call may be in error: the DNA end matches TRBJ2-7 better. The germline V gene has CDR1 SQVTM and CDR2 ANQGSEA. The CDR3 spans 14 residues. The chain's CDR3 is CSVLRPENSYEQYF. The DNA of the CDR3 is TGCAGCGTTTTACGCCCGGAAAACTCCTACGAGCAGTACTTC.

The CDR3 DNA follows: TGTGCCAGCAGCCTAAAACAGGGTTTCTATGGCTACACCTTC. Translated, it gives CASSLKQGFYGYTF. The chain employs TRBV6-5 and TRBJ1-2, with D possibly matching TRBD1 (6 bases). V was clipped by 6 bases and J by 4 bases, with 15 bases between them. This CDR3 has 14 residues. The germline V gene encodes CDR1 MNHEY and CDR2 SVGAGI.

The J gene is TRBJ2-2, the V gene TRBV7-9; 7 bases are a match to TRBD2. V shed 6 bases, J shed 1 base, and the junction held 17 bases outside the gene matches. CDR1 and CDR2 from the germline V gene are SEHNR and FQNEAQ (reference sequence). This CDR3 spans 19 amino acids. The CDR3 spells CASRFSGFGGTMNTGELFF. The CDR3, as DNA: TGTGCCAGCAGGTTCTCTGGATTCGGGGGGACCATGAACACCGGGGAGCTGTTTTTT.

The chain employs TRBV7-9 and TRBJ2-7; TRBD2 agrees at 10 bases. There are 15 residues in the CDR3. Germline-derived CDR1 and CDR2 are SEHNR and FQNEAQ (reference sequence). V trimming: 5 bases; J trimming: 0 bases; junction bases outside the gene matches: 4. CDR3 sequence: CASSQRTSGSYEQYF. The CDR3 DNA reads TGTGCCAGCAGCCAACGGACTAGCGGCTCCTACGAGCAGTACTTC. The complete variable domain, with remaining parts taken from reference TRBV7-9 and TRBJ2-7, reads DTGVSQNPRHKITKRGQNVTFRCDPISEHNRLYWYRQTLGQGPEFLTYFQNEAQLEKSRLLSDRFSAERPKGSFSTLEIQRTEQGDSAMYLCASSQRTSGSYEQYFGPGTRLTVT.

The rearrangement links TRBV14 to TRBJ1-5, with a possible D match to TRBD1 (5 bases). V lost 4 bases and J 3 bases, leaving 13 bases between the germline ends. The CDR3 contains 15 residues. Germline CDR1 SGHDN, CDR2 FVKESK. DNA for the CDR3: TGTGCCAGCAGCCTAAGAGACAGTTACAATCAGCCCCAGCATTTT. Its translation is CASSLRDSYNQPQHF.

This chain links TRBV30 with TRBJ2-7; no definite D call. Looked up from germline, CDR1 is GTSNPN and CDR2 is SVGIG (reference sequence). CDR3 size: 11 residues. Between the trimmed V and J ends, which lost 5 bases and 4 bases, there was a span of 9 bases. The DNA of the CDR3 is TGTGCCTGGTTTGACGGATACGAGCAGTACTTC. Encoded protein: CAWFDGYEQYF.

The V gene is TRBV11-2, the J gene TRBJ2-5, with D perhaps matching TRBD1 or TRBD2 (5 bases each). Germline assignment: CDR1 SGHAT and CDR2 FQNNGV. The CDR3 spans 15 residues. V was shortened by 0 bases and J by 5 bases, with 13 bases between the two germline ends. The CDR3 DNA reads TGTGCCAGCAGCTTAGATGGGGGTGCACGGGAGACCCAGTACTTC. Residues: CASSLDGGARETQYF.

This chain joins TRBV27 and TRBJ2-3; the match to TRBD2 covers 10 bases. Losses at the gene ends were 1 base for V and 5 bases for J; bases not matched to a gene: 6. CDR3 length: 16 residues. Germline V gene data show CDR1 as MNHEY and CDR2 as SMNVEV (reference sequence). CDR3 DNA sequence: TGTGCCAGCAGTTTATGGGCTAGCGGGGGACTAGATACGCAGTATTTT. It specifies CASSLWASGGLDTQYF.

This rearrangement joins TRBV7-9 to TRBJ1-5; D may be TRBD1 (5 bases). Germline V gene data show CDR1 as SEHNR and CDR2 as FQNEAQ (reference sequence). The CDR3 sequence is 13 residues long. V was pared by 6 bases and J by 7 bases, with 13 bases between. The CDR3 DNA reads TGTGCCAGCAGTTCGGGGCCCATACAGCCCCAGCATTTT. The encoded protein is CASSSGPIQPQHF.